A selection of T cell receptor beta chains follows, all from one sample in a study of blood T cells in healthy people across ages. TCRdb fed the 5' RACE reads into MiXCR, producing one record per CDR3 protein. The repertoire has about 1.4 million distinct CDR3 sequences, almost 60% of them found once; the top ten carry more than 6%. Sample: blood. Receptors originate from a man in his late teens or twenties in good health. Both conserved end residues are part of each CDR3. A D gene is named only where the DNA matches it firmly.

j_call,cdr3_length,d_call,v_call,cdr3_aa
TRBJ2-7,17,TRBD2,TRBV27,CASSTLAGGIVYNEQYF
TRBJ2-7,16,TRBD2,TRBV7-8,CASSKGLAQLTYEQYF
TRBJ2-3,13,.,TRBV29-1,CSVTLTRTDTQYF
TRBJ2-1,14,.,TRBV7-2,CASTIGGNINEQFF
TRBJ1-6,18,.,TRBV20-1,CSARDRQNFVSYNSPLHF
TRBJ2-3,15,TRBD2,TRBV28,CASSTSGGGPDTQYF
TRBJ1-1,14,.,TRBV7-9,CASSRADTNTEAFF
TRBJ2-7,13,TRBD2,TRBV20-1,CSGGGRQTYEQYF
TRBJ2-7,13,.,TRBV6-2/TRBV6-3,CASSYLHSYEQYF
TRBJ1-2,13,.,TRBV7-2,CASSLIGTDGYTF
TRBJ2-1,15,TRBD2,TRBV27,CASSLYSGRNREQFF
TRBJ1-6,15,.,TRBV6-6,CASSKNRAANSPLHF